This TCR beta chain was documented in a study of T cell clonality in common variable immunodeficiency. General study results and limits: CVID subjects shared fewer TCRbeta clones than healthy controls did.

Only in-frame clones appear in the TCRdb table, and some are missing; sequencing was by immunoSEQ multiplex PCR. The table lists approximately 42,000 clones, with no singletons. The CDR3 totals 15 residues. CDR1 is SGHTA and CDR2 is FQGNSA in the germline V gene. This clone appeared many times. The antigen is not known. The read comes to an end 3 residues before the CDR3 does, leaving the germline J gene to fill in the end. The gene calls are TRBV7-2 and TRBJ1-2; TRBD1 aligns across 8 bases. The clonotype originates from a person between 18 and 70 years old in good health. Material for sequencing was peripheral blood mononuclear cells. The CDR3 spells CASSFKQGGALGYTF. The sequenced part of the CDR3 DNA is TGTGCCAGCAGCTTCAAACAGGGGGGGGCGCTCGGC.